This TCR beta chain was sequenced during a study of identical twins. General observations from the study: Modeled out-of-frame TCR alpha sharing in monozygotic twins fell below observed levels. Reduced insertions were recorded for abundant cord blood beta clonotypes, with no such pattern in memory repertoires. Rather than following the same donors, the conclusions depended on cross-sectional statistical analysis.

The J segment lost 4 bases and the V segment lost 2 bases, leaving 13 bases of the junction unmatched. CDR3 length: 19 residues. Germline-derived CDR1 and CDR2 are SGHVS and FQNEAQ. Points on this clonotype: Antigen: not known.

Template switching (which added a universal primer site) was used, and cDNA carried unique molecular identifiers. TCRdb processed the 5' RACE reads anew with MiXCR; each CDR3 protein has one entry. The profile shows some 500,000 distinct CDR3 sequences, roughly 13% of them singletons. The same sample was also studied in work on yellow fever vaccine responses in identical twins.

The source of this sequence is a woman aged 18-30 years in good health. The V and J genes are TRBV7-8 and TRBJ2-3; 12 bases agree with TRBD2. The specimen sequenced was CD4+ T cells sorted from blood. The DNA for the CDR3 is TGTGCCAGCAGCTTAAAAGGGGCTAGCGGGGGGGCAATCGCAGATACGCAGTATTTT. Its protein product is CASSLKGASGGAIADTQYF.